This T cell receptor gamma chain comes out of a study of Vδ1+ human thymocytes. Points from the study as a whole: Many TRG clonotypes were shared between donors; TRD repertoires were essentially private. Unlike peripheral blood Vdelta1+ controls, thymic delta-chain sequences included 15% to 20% Vdelta2 and few Vdelta3. Highly polyclonal TRG and TRD repertoires with Gaussian CDR3 length distributions appeared in thymus.

A few counts support this clone. What it recognizes is unknown. CDR1 and CDR2 (germline): EGSTGY, YDSYTSSV. Trimming removed 0 bases from V and 2 bases from J; junction bases left unmatched: 7. The CDR3 is 15 amino acids. Extracted RNA was reverse transcribed into cDNA. CDR3 amplicons came from multiplex PCR with pooled V-gene forward and constant-region reverse primers. TCRdb re-identified clones in the multiplex PCR reads via CATT. The data show 25,000 to 35,000 gamma-chain clones, with around a fifth seen just once and 1.8% held by the top ten. Sequenced sample: Vdelta1+ gamma-delta thymocytes from the thymus. Specified subset: FACS-sorted CD3+ TCRalphabeta- TCRVdelta1+ TCRVdelta2- thymocytes. The rearrangement uses TRGV4 and TRGJ1 or TRGJ2. This TCR came from a boy in the first two years of life who had congenital heart surgery. The CDR3 region is CATWDGPRDYYKKLF. In DNA, the CDR3 is TGTGCCACCTGGGATGGGCCTAGGGATTATTATAAGAAACTCTTT.